One and the same sample provided the 18 T cell receptor beta chains below, sequenced in a study of PD-1 blockade in classical Hodgkin lymphoma. Clones were sequenced by immunoSEQ multiplex PCR, and TCRdb holds only the in-frame ones, with some missing. The sample yields thousands of clones, 86% seen once. Time point here: cycle 4 day 1 (C4D1), after less than 7 weeks of nivolumab. Relapse after autologous stem cell transplantation occurred in every patient, and brentuximab vedotin exposure varied. Sequenced here: peripheral blood mononuclear cells (PBMCs), sampled before the fourth cycle of nivolumab. These receptors were collected from a human donor with classical Hodgkin lymphoma.

This clone was seen just once. V usage is TRBV6-1 and J usage is TRBJ2-3; 8 bases agree with TRBD2. CDR3 length: 14 residues. V lost 6 bases to trimming and J lost 0 bases; unmatched junction nucleotides: 2. Looked up from germline, CDR1 is MNHNS and CDR2 is SASEGT. The CDR3, as DNA: TGTGCCAGCAGCCGACTAGCGAGCACAGATACGCAGTATTTT. As protein: CASSRLASTDTQYF.

The chain joins TRBV25-1 to TRBJ1-3; D gene uncertain. The CDR3 is 14 residues long. V lost 3 bases and J 2 bases, leaving 8 bases between the germline ends. Per germline, CDR1 MGHDK and CDR2 SYGVNS. CDR3 coding DNA: TGTGCCAGCAGTGACGGAGGTGCTGGAAACACCATATATTTT. This encodes CASSDGGAGNTIYF.

The V call is TRBV29-1, the J call TRBJ1-1; TRBD1 matches 7 bases. The CDR3 spans 11 residues. Germline V gives CDR1 SQVTM, CDR2 ANQGSEA. The CDR3 spells CSTGAGTEAFF. Here the CDR3 DNA reads TGCAGTACAGGGGCGGGCACTGAAGCTTTCTTT.

V is TRBV30 and J is TRBJ1-3; no firm D call. This CDR3 is 13 amino acids long. Per germline, CDR1 GTSNPN and CDR2 SVGIG (reference sequence). V was shortened by 2 bases and J by 0 bases, with 5 bases between the two germline ends. The DNA of the CDR3 is TGTGCCTGGAGTTCTAACTCTGGAAACACCATATATTTT. It is translated as CAWSSNSGNTIYF.

Written as DNA, the CDR3 is TGCGCCAGCAGCTTCGACAGGGGCAGTGAGACCCAGTACTTC. Translated, it gives CASSFDRGSETQYF. V and J are TRBV5-1 and TRBJ2-5; 8 nucleotides agree with TRBD1. The CDR3 is 14 residues long. Trimming removed 2 bases from V and 5 bases from J; junction bases left unmatched: 5. From germline, CDR1 is SGHRS and CDR2 YFSETQ.

The V call is TRBV6-6, the J call TRBJ2-7, with 9 positions matching TRBD1. J gave up 4 bases and V 0 bases, and 4 bases lay outside the gene matches. CDR3 length: 15 residues. Germline CDR1 and CDR2: MNHNY and SVGAGI (reference sequence). CDR3 sequence reads: CASSYSLDRGYEQYV. CDR3 bases: TGTGCCAGCAGTTACTCCTTGGACAGGGGTTACGAGCAGTACGTC.

This chain joins TRBV7-2 and TRBJ1-2; perhaps TRBD1 as D (6 bases). CDR3 length: 13 residues. Per the germline V gene, CDR1 is SGHTA and CDR2 is FQGNSA. V shed 7 bases and J shed 4 bases, with 13 bases lying between them. The CDR3 region is CASTREGGYGYTF. The CDR3 DNA is TGTGCCAGCACGCGAGAGGGGGGCTATGGCTACACCTTC.

V usage is TRBV6-1 and J usage is TRBJ1-1; 8 nucleotides line up with TRBD1. This CDR3 comprises 15 residues. With V trimmed by 6 bases and J by 5 bases, 11 bases remained unmatched. The germline gives CDR1 MNHNS, CDR2 SASEGT. The CDR3 here is CASSDQTGASTEAFF. The CDR3 nucleotides are TGTGCCAGCAGCGACCAGACAGGGGCGAGTACTGAAGCTTTCTTT.

The chain recombines TRBV7-6 with TRBJ2-1, with 10 bases aligning to TRBD2. CDR3 length equals 15 residues. The ends lost 4 bases at V and 2 bases at J; junction bases unmatched: 2. Germline loops: CDR1 SGHVS, CDR2 FNYEAQ. The CDR3 nucleotides read TGTGCCAGCAGCTCAGCGGGAGGGCCCTACAATGAGCAGTTCTTC. Its translation is CASSSAGGPYNEQFF.

The chain carries TRBV7-9 and TRBJ1-6; D unresolved. The CDR3 extends over 12 amino acids. Germline CDR1 and CDR2: SEHNR and FQNEAQ (reference sequence). The V end was cut by 3 bases, the J end by 9 bases, with 6 bases between. In DNA, the CDR3 is TGTGCCAGCAGCTTGAACAGTTCACCCCTCCACTTT. It codes for CASSLNSSPLHF.

The count of this clone is one. The rearrangement links TRBV28 to TRBJ1-2; tentatively, D is TRBD1 (5 bases). The CDR3 has 16 amino acids. V lost 5 bases, J lost 4 bases, and 20 bases lay in between. CDR1 is MDHEN and CDR2 is SYDVKM in the germline V gene. The CDR3 loop is CASSQHHGGTVYGYTF. The CDR3 DNA reads as TGTGCCAGCAGTCAACATCATGGAGGGACGGTCTATGGCTACACCTTC.

The V call is TRBV6-6, the J call TRBJ2-5; weak D call: TRBD1 (7 bases). Germline V gene lookup returns CDR1 MNHNY and CDR2 SVGAGI (reference sequence). Trimming shortened V by 7 bases and J by 5 bases, and 17 bases separated the two germline ends. This CDR3 has 14 amino acids. The CDR3 spells CASKRQGGGETQYF. DNA for the CDR3: TGTGCCAGCAAGAGACAGGGAGGAGGGGAGACCCAGTACTTC.

V usage is TRBV19 and J usage is TRBJ2-3; 11 nucleotides align to TRBD2. The junction had 8 bases not matched to a gene; V was cut back by 6 bases and J by 3 bases. The germline V gene has CDR1 LNHDA and CDR2 SQIVND (reference sequence). The CDR3 has 16 residues. The CDR3 protein is CASRFSSGRRTDTQYF. As DNA, the CDR3 is TGTGCCAGTAGGTTTTCTAGCGGGAGGAGGACAGATACGCAGTATTTT.

J is TRBJ1-5 and V is TRBV19, with 9 bases identical to TRBD1. The CDR3 loop spans 18 amino acids. Per germline, CDR1 LNHDA and CDR2 SQIVND (reference sequence). Trimming removed 4 bases from V and 3 bases from J; junction bases left unmatched: 13. The CDR3 is CASSRYPLGQGYNQPQHF. CDR3 DNA: TGTGCCAGTAGTAGATACCCCCTGGGACAGGGTTACAATCAGCCCCAGCATTTT. Using reference TRBV19 and TRBJ1-5 for the parts outside the CDR3, the full variable domain is DGGITQSPKYLFRKEGQNVTLSCEQNLNHDAMYWYRQDPGQGLRLIYYSQIVNDFQKGDIAEGYSVSREKKESFPLTVTSAQKNPTAFYLCASSRYPLGQGYNQPQHFGDGTRLSIL.

This chain links TRBV2 with TRBJ2-1; D may be TRBD1 or TRBD2 (5 bases each). The CDR3 runs to 14 residues. Germline V lookup: CDR1 SNHLY, CDR2 FYNNEI. V dropped 0 bases and J dropped 15 bases, with 18 bases sitting between them. The CDR3 nucleotides are TGTGCCAGCAGTGAAGCAGGCGGACTCGCTGGGGGGTTCTTC. Amino acids: CASSEAGGLAGGFF.

V is TRBV6-1 and J is TRBJ2-7; D possibly corresponds to TRBD2 (5 bases). The V and J ends lost 5 bases and 3 bases respectively, with 8 bases between them. The length of the CDR3 is 12 residues. Germline V CDR1 and CDR2: MNHNS, SASEGT. The CDR3 here is CASSRLSYEQYV. CDR3 nucleotide sequence: TGTGCCAGCAGTAGACTAAGCTACGAGCAGTACGTC.

The J gene is TRBJ1-1, the V gene TRBV15; D possibly corresponds to TRBD1 (5 bases). Per the germline V gene, CDR1 is LNHNV and CDR2 is YYDKDF (reference sequence). The CDR3 length is 15 residues. The V gene lost 5 bases and the J gene lost 5 bases, with 18 bases spanning the gap. CDR3 protein: CATSPHAGGLTEAFF. The CDR3 DNA reads as TGTGCCACCAGCCCACATGCGGGGGGTTTGACTGAAGCTTTCTTT.

The CDR3 DNA reads as TGCGCCAGCAAGAATTTCGCGGGAGGAGGCGAGCAGTACGTC. This gives the protein CASKNFAGGGEQYV. The chain has TRBV10-2 and TRBJ2-7; 8 bases match TRBD2. Germline V gives CDR1 WSHSY, CDR2 SAAADI. The CDR3 consists of 14 residues. Trimming cost V 7 bases and J 6 bases; bases outside gene matches: 11.